These T cell receptor beta chains were read from a single sample in a study of CD8 T cells in Susac syndrome. TCRdb passed the immunoSEQ multiplex PCR reads through MiXCR, listing each CDR3 protein once. The top ten hold about 0.52% of the sample, which has 80,000 or so distinct CDR3 sequences, roughly 91% seen once. Sample: CD4+ T cells from PBMCs. The receptors come from a human donor with Susac syndrome. Both conserved end residues are part of each CDR3. Fields, in order: clone size, D gene, V gene, J gene, CDR3 protein, CDR3 DNA. A D gene is named only where the DNA matches it firmly. Size is omitted from some rows. Given values are once, few, many or a class for expanded clones.

size: NA; D: TRBD2; V: TRBV5-1; J: TRBJ2-1; CDR3: CASSPPLAGGNEQFF; DNA: TGCGCCAGCAGCCCCCCTCTAGCGGGGGGGAATGAGCAGTTCTTC
size: NA; D: NA; V: TRBV7-2; J: TRBJ2-6; CDR3: CASSLGGQSGANVLTF; DNA: TGTGCCAGCAGCTTAGGAGGGCAGTCTGGGGCCAACGTCCTGACTTTC
size: NA; D: NA; V: TRBV19; J: TRBJ2-2; CDR3: CASRQIWNTGELFF; DNA: TGTGCCAGTCGACAGATCTGGAACACCGGGGAGCTGTTTTTT
size: once; D: NA; V: TRBV3-1; J: TRBJ1-2; CDR3: CASSQTSDGYYGYTF; DNA: TGTGCCAGCAGCCAAACCTCGGACGGATACTATGGCTACACCTTC
size: NA; D: NA; V: TRBV7-9; J: TRBJ1-2; CDR3: CASSLVRRDYGYTF; DNA: TGTGCCAGCAGCTTAGTCCGCAGGGACTATGGCTACACCTTC
size: NA; D: NA; V: TRBV4-2; J: TRBJ2-7; CDR3: CASSQGTEGYEQYF; DNA: TGTGCCAGCAGCCAAGGGACAGAAGGCTACGAGCAGTACTTC
size: NA; D: NA; V: TRBV28; J: TRBJ2-7; CDR3: CASSLAPYEQYF; DNA: TGTGCCAGCAGTCTTGCACCCTACGAGCAGTACTTC
size: NA; D: NA; V: TRBV2; J: TRBJ1-3; CDR3: CASRDSGNTIYF; DNA: TGTGCCAGCAGGGACTCAGGAAACACCATATATTTT
size: NA; D: TRBD2; V: TRBV12-3/TRBV12-4; J: TRBJ2-1; CDR3: CASSLASGGDNEQFF; DNA: TGTGCCAGCAGTTTGGCTAGCGGGGGCGATAATGAGCAGTTCTTC
size: NA; D: NA; V: TRBV18; J: TRBJ2-2; CDR3: CASSPGAQNTGELFF; DNA: TGTGCCAGCTCACCGGGGGCCCAGAACACCGGGGAGCTGTTTTTT
size: NA; D: NA; V: TRBV3-1; J: TRBJ2-7; CDR3: CASSQGNEQYF; DNA: TGTGCCAGCAGCCAAGGTAACGAGCAGTACTTC
size: NA; D: NA; V: TRBV20-1; J: TRBJ1-2; CDR3: CSAFNYGYTF; DNA: TGCAGTGCTTTCAACTATGGCTACACCTTC
size: NA; D: NA; V: TRBV1; J: TRBJ1-5; CDR3: CTSSQGDGNQPQHF; DNA: TGCACCAGCAGCCAAGGGGACGGCAATCAGCCCCAGCATTTT
size: NA; D: NA; V: TRBV6-5; J: TRBJ2-7; CDR3: CASSYLDSSYEQYF; DNA: TGTGCCAGCAGTTACCTCGACAGTTCCTACGAGCAGTACTTC
size: NA; D: NA; V: TRBV6-1; J: TRBJ2-3; CDR3: CASSPTGRTSTDTQYF; DNA: TGTGCCAGCAGCCCCACGGGGAGGACTAGCACAGATACGCAGTATTTT
size: NA; D: TRBD2; V: TRBV7-2; J: TRBJ2-2; CDR3: CASSLSGSLAGELFF; DNA: TGTGCCAGCAGCCTTAGCGGGAGTCTAGCCGGGGAGCTGTTTTTT
size: NA; D: NA; V: TRBV20-1; J: TRBJ2-7; CDR3: CSARATGEQYF; DNA: TGCAGTGCTAGAGCTACGGGCGAGCAGTACTTC
size: NA; D: NA; V: TRBV12-2; J: TRBJ2-1; CDR3: CASPAGTSGRHEQFF; DNA: TGTGCAAGCCCAGCCGGGACTAGCGGGAGACATGAGCAGTTCTTC
size: NA; D: NA; V: TRBV28; J: TRBJ2-1; CDR3: CASSFPSLGKDNEQFF; DNA: TGTGCCAGCAGTTTTCCCTCGCTAGGAAAGGACAATGAGCAGTTCTTC
size: NA; D: NA; V: TRBV19; J: TRBJ2-4; CDR3: CASSSVWDTKNIQYF; DNA: TGTGCCAGTAGTAGTGTCTGGGATACCAAAAACATTCAGTACTTC
size: once; D: NA; V: TRBV3-1; J: TRBJ2-7; CDR3: CASSPTGGPQYEQYF; DNA: TGTGCCAGCAGCCCGACGGGGGGCCCCCAATACGAGCAGTACTTC
size: NA; D: TRBD2; V: TRBV18; J: TRBJ2-1; CDR3: CASSAGLAADNEQFF; DNA: TGTGCCAGCTCAGCCGGACTAGCGGCTGACAATGAGCAGTTCTTC
size: NA; D: NA; V: TRBV18; J: TRBJ2-5; CDR3: CASSPQGLRMGETQYF; DNA: TGTGCCAGCTCACCACAAGGGCTGAGGATGGGAGAGACCCAGTACTTC
size: NA; D: NA; V: TRBV6-5; J: TRBJ2-5; CDR3: CASSYNQGRVTQYF; DNA: TGTGCCAGCAGTTACAACCAGGGTAGGGTGACCCAGTACTTC
size: NA; D: TRBD2; V: TRBV20-1; J: TRBJ2-2; CDR3: CSAQGLAGAAGELFF; DNA: TGCAGTGCCCAAGGACTAGCGGGAGCCGCCGGGGAGCTGTTTTTT
size: NA; D: NA; V: TRBV20-1; J: TRBJ2-1; CDR3: CSAREGSGVGSYNEQFF; DNA: TGCAGTGCTAGAGAAGGGTCGGGGGTAGGATCCTACAATGAGCAGTTCTTC
size: NA; D: NA; V: TRBV30; J: TRBJ2-7; CDR3: CAWSVIPGEQYF; DNA: TGTGCCTGGAGTGTGATCCCTGGGGAGCAGTACTTC
size: NA; D: TRBD1; V: TRBV7-9; J: TRBJ2-7; CDR3: CASSPGQGNREQYF; DNA: TGTGCCAGCAGCCCGGGACAGGGGAATCGCGAGCAGTACTTC
size: NA; D: TRBD2; V: TRBV20-1; J: TRBJ2-4; CDR3: CSAEGLAGGLAKNIQYF; DNA: TGCAGTGCTGAGGGACTAGCGGGGGGTCTAGCCAAAAACATTCAGTACTTC
size: NA; D: TRBD2; V: TRBV29-1; J: TRBJ2-3; CDR3: CSVGRRLAPDTQYF; DNA: TGCAGCGTTGGTAGGAGACTAGCCCCTGATACGCAGTATTTT
size: NA; D: NA; V: TRBV9; J: TRBJ1-2; CDR3: CASSVMGSLRLDNYGYTF; DNA: TGTGCCAGCAGCGTAATGGGCAGCCTAAGGCTGGATAACTATGGCTACACCTTC
size: NA; D: TRBD2; V: TRBV6-5; J: TRBJ2-1; CDR3: CASSLGLFNEQFF; DNA: TGTGCCAGCAGTTTGGGACTATTCAATGAGCAGTTCTTC
size: NA; D: TRBD1; V: TRBV6-6; J: TRBJ2-7; CDR3: CASRGTGTTYEQYF; DNA: TGTGCCAGCAGAGGGACAGGGACGACCTACGAGCAGTACTTC
size: NA; D: NA; V: TRBV5-1; J: TRBJ1-2; CDR3: CASSLNENYGYTF; DNA: TGCGCCAGCAGCTTAAATGAGAACTATGGCTACACCTTC
size: NA; D: NA; V: TRBV7-3; J: TRBJ1-4; CDR3: CASTFQTGWHEKLFF; DNA: TGTGCCAGCACCTTCCAAACAGGGTGGCACGAAAAACTGTTTTTT
size: NA; D: TRBD2; V: TRBV14; J: TRBJ2-1; CDR3: CASSQGYLAGRIVSYNEQFF; DNA: TGTGCCAGCAGCCAAGGCTACCTAGCGGGGCGTATCGTCTCCTACAATGAGCAGTTCTTC
size: NA; D: NA; V: TRBV2; J: TRBJ2-5; CDR3: CASSEIGTRETQYF; DNA: TGTGCCAGCAGTGAAATAGGGACTCGAGAGACCCAGTACTTC
size: NA; D: NA; V: TRBV6-5; J: TRBJ2-2; CDR3: CASSNSNTGELFF; DNA: TGTGCCAGCAGTAACTCGAACACCGGGGAGCTGTTTTTT
size: NA; D: NA; V: TRBV7-2; J: TRBJ2-2; CDR3: CASSLARDSGELFF; DNA: TGTGCCAGCAGCTTAGCGCGGGACAGCGGGGAGCTGTTTTTT
size: few; D: NA; V: TRBV5-1; J: TRBJ2-5; CDR3: CASSRGSGSQETQYF; DNA: TGCGCCAGCAGCAGGGGTTCGGGGTCCCAAGAGACCCAGTACTTC
size: NA; D: NA; V: TRBV6-2/TRBV6-3; J: TRBJ2-1; CDR3: CASRLNIGEQFF; DNA: TGTGCCAGCAGGCTAAACATTGGTGAGCAGTTCTTC
size: NA; D: NA; V: TRBV5-6; J: TRBJ1-2; CDR3: CASSLGRGGFDYGYTF; DNA: TGTGCCAGCAGCTTGGGAAGGGGCGGTTTTGACTATGGCTACACCTTC
size: once; D: TRBD2; V: TRBV20-1; J: TRBJ2-5; CDR3: CSASSSASGKETQYF; DNA: TGCAGTGCTAGCAGTTCGGCTAGCGGGAAAGAGACCCAGTACTTC
size: few; D: NA; V: TRBV28; J: TRBJ2-7; CDR3: CASSHYEQYF; DNA: TGTGCCAGCAGTCACTACGAGCAGTACTTC
size: NA; D: TRBD1; V: TRBV5-1; J: TRBJ2-5; CDR3: CASSPGTGRETQYF; DNA: TGCGCCAGCAGCCCAGGGACAGGGAGGGAGACCCAGTACTTC
size: NA; D: NA; V: TRBV19; J: TRBJ2-6; CDR3: CASKSGAGANVLTF; DNA: TGTGCCAGTAAATCGGGGGCTGGGGCCAACGTCCTGACTTTC
size: NA; D: TRBD2; V: TRBV28; J: TRBJ2-2; CDR3: CASFKAPLAGYTGELFF; DNA: TGTGCCAGCTTCAAGGCCCCCCTAGCGGGGTACACCGGGGAGCTGTTTTTT
size: few; D: NA; V: TRBV5-1; J: TRBJ2-1; CDR3: CASSGDRSSYNEQFF; DNA: TGCGCCAGCAGCGGCGACAGGAGCTCCTACAATGAGCAGTTCTTC
size: NA; D: TRBD1; V: TRBV12-3/TRBV12-4; J: TRBJ1-2; CDR3: CASSPAGRQGHYGYTF; DNA: TGTGCCAGCAGTCCCGCGGGGCGACAGGGACACTATGGCTACACCTTC
size: NA; D: NA; V: TRBV4-3; J: TRBJ1-2; CDR3: CASSQGTGGYGYTF; DNA: TGCGCCAGCAGCCAAGGTACGGGGGGCTATGGCTACACCTTC
size: NA; D: TRBD2; V: TRBV5-1; J: TRBJ2-7; CDR3: CASSFLAGGPGEQYF; DNA: TGCGCCAGCAGCTTTCTGGCGGGAGGGCCTGGGGAGCAGTACTTC
size: NA; D: TRBD1; V: TRBV12-3/TRBV12-4; J: TRBJ1-2; CDR3: CASSLRGTGYGYTF; DNA: TGTGCCAGCAGTCTCAGGGGGACAGGTTATGGCTACACCTTC
size: NA; D: TRBD2; V: TRBV28; J: TRBJ2-7; CDR3: CAIAPGLGSEQYF; DNA: TGTGCCATTGCACCGGGACTAGGCTCCGAGCAGTACTTC
size: NA; D: NA; V: TRBV11-3; J: TRBJ1-1; CDR3: CASSLGGANTEAFF; DNA: TGTGCCAGCAGCTTAGGAGGGGCGAACACTGAAGCTTTCTTT
size: NA; D: NA; V: TRBV9; J: TRBJ2-1; CDR3: CASSVGGPLYNEQFF; DNA: TGTGCCAGCAGCGTAGGTGGACCGCTATACAATGAGCAGTTCTTC
size: NA; D: TRBD2; V: TRBV7-3; J: TRBJ2-1; CDR3: CASSLTGASGRVGNEQFF; DNA: TGTGCCAGCAGCTTAACGGGTGCTAGCGGGAGGGTAGGCAATGAGCAGTTCTTC
size: NA; D: TRBD1; V: TRBV5-4; J: TRBJ2-2; CDR3: CASSLVGGNTGELFF; DNA: TGTGCCAGCAGCTTGGTAGGGGGCAACACCGGGGAGCTGTTTTTT
size: NA; D: NA; V: TRBV7-2; J: TRBJ1-2; CDR3: CASSSTVGMGYGYTF; DNA: TGTGCCAGCAGCTCGACCGTGGGAATGGGTTATGGCTACACCTTC
size: NA; D: NA; V: TRBV28; J: TRBJ1-5; CDR3: CASSLTGTIQPQHF; DNA: TGTGCCAGCAGTTTGACAGGAACGATACAGCCCCAGCATTTT